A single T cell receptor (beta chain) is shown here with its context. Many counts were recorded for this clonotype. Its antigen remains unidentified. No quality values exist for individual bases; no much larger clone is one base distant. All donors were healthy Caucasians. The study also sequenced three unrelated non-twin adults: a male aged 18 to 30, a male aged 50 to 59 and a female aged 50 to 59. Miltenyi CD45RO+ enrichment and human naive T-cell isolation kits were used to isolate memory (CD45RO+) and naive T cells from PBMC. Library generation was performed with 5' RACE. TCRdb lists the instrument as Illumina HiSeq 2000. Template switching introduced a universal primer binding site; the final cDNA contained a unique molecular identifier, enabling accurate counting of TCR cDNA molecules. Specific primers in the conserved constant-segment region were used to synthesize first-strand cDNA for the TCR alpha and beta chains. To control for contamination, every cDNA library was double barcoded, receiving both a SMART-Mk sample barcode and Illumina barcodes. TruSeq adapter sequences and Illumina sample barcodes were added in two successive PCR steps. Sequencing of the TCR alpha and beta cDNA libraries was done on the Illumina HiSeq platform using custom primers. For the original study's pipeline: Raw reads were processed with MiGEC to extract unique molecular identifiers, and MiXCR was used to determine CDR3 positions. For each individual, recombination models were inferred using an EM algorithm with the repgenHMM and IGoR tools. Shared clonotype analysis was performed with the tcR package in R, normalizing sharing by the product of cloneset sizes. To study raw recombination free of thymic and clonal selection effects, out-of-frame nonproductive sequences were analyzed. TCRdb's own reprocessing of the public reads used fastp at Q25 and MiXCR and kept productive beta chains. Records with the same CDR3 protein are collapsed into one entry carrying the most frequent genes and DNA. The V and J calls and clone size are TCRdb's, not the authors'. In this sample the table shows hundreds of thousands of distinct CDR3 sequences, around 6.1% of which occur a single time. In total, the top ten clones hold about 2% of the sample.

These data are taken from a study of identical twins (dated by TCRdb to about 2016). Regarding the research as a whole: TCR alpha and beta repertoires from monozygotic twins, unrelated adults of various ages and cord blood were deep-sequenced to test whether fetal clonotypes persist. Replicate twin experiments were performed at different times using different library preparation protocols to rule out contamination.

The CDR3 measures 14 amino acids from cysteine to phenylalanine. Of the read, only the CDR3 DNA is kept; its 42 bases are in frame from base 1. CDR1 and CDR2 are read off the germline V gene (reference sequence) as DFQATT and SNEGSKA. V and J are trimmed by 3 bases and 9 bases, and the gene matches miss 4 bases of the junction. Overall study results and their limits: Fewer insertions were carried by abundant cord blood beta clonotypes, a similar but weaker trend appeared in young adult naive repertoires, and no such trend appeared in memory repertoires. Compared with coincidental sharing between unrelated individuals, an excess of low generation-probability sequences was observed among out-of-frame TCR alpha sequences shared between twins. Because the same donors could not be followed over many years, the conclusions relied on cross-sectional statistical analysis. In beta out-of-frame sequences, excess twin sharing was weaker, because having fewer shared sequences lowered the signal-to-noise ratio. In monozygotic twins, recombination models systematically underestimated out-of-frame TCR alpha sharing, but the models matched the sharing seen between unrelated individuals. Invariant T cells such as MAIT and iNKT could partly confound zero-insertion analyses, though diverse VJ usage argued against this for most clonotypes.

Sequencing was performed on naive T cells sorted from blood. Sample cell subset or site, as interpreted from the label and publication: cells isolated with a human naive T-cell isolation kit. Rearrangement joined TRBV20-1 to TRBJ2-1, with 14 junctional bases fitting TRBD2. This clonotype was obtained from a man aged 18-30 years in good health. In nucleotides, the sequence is TGCAGTGCTAGGGGGACTAGCGGGAGCATTGAGCAGTTCTTC. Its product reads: CSARGTSGSIEQFF.